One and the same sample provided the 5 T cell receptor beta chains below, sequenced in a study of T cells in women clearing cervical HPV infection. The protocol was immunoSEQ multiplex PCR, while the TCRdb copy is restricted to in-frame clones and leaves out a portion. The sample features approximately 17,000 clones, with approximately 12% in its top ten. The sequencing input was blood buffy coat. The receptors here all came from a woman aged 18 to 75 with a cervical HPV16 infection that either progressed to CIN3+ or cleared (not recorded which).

CDR3 DNA, as far as it was read: TGCGCCAGCAGTTCCAGGCCTTCCTATGGC. Amino acids: CASSSRPSYG. The full CDR3 protein is CASSSRPSYGYTF. V and J are TRBV10-2 and TRBJ1-2; no clear D gene. The CDR3 end falls 3 residues outside the read, so it is completed with the germline J gene. This CDR3 is 13 amino acids long. The ends were cut back, 5 bases at V and 4 bases at J, with 11 bases in the middle. In germline, CDR1 is WSHSY, CDR2 SAAADI.

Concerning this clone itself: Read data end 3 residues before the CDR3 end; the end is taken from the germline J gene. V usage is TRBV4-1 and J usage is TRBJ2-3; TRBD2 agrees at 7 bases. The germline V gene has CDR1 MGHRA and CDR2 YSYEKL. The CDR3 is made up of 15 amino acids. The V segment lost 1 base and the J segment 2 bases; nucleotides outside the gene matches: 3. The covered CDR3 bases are TGCGCCAGCAGCCAAGTAGCGGGCCTCACAGATACG. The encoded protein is CASSQVAGLTDT. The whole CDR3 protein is CASSQVAGLTDTQYF.

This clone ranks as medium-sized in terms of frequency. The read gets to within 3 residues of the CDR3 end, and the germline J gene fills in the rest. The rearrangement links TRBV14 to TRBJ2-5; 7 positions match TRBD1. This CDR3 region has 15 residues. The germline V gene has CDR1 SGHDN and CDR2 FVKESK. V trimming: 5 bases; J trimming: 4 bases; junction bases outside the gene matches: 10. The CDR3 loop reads CASSADTGAGETQYF. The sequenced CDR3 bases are TGTGCCAGCAGCGCGGACACAGGGGCGGGAGAGACC.

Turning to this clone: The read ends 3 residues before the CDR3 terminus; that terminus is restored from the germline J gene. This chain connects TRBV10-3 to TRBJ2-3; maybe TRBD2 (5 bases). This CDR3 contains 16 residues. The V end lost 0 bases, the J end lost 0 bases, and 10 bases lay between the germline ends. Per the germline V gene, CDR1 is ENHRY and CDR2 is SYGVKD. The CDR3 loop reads CAISESIATSTDTQYF. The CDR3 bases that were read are TGTGCCATCAGTGAGTCTATAGCGACTAGCACAGATACG.

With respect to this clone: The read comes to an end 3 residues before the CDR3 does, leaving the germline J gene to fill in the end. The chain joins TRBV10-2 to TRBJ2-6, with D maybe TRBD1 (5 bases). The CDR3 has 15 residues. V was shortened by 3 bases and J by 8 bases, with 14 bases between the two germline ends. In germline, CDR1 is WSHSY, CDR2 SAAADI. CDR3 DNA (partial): TGCGCCAGCAGTGAAATAGCCAGGGTGACCAACGTC. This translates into CASSEIARVTNV. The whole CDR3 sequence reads CASSEIARVTNVLTF.